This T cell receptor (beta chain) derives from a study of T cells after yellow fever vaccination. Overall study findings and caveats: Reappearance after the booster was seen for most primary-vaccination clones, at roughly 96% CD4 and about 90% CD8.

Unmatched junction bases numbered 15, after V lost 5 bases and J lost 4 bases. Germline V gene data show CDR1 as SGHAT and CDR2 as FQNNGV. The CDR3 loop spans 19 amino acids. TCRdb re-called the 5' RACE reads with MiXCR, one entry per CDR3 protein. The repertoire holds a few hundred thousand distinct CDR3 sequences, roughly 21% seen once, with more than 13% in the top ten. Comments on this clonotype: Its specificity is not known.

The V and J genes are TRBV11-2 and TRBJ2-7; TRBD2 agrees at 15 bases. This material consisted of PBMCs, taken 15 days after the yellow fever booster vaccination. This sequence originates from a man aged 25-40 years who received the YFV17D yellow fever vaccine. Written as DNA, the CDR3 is TGTGCCAGCAGCCTAACCCGGACTAGCGGGAGGGACCGGGGGTACGAGCAGTACTTC. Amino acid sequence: CASSLTRTSGRDRGYEQYF.